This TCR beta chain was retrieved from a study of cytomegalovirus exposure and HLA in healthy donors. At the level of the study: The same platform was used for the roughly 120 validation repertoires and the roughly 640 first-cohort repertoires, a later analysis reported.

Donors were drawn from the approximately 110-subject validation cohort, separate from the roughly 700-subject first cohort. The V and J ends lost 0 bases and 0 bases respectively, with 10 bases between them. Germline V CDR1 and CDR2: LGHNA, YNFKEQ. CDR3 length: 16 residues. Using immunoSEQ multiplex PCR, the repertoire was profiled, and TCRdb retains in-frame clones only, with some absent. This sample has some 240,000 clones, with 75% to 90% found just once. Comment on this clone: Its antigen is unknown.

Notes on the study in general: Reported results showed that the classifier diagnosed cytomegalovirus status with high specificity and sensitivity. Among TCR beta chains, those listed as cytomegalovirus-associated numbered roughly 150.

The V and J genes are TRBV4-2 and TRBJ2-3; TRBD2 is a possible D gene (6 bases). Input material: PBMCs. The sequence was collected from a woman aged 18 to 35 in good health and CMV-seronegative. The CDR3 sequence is CASSQESGTSTDTQYF. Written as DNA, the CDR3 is TGTGCCAGCAGCCAAGAGTCTGGGACTAGCACAGATACGCAGTATTTT.